What follows are 24 T cell receptor beta chains derived from one specimen sequenced in a study of resident and recirculating memory T cells in vitiligo. Sequencing used immunoSEQ multiplex PCR; TCRdb keeps in-frame clones, though not all of them. The sample has around 76,000 clones, approximately 93% seen once. Sample: blood. These receptors all come from a male donor with vitiligo.

V and J are TRBV28 and TRBJ1-5; the D gene is possibly TRBD1 (5 bases). The CDR3 consists of 15 residues. Germline-derived CDR1 and CDR2 are MDHEN and SYDVKM. Trimming shortened V by 5 bases and J by 3 bases, and 14 bases separated the two germline ends. Here the CDR3 reads CASSPYDSTNQPQHF. The CDR3 coding sequence is TGTGCCAGCAGTCCCTATGACAGCACCAATCAGCCCCAGCATTTT.

The chain has TRBV7-7 and TRBJ2-2; 8 bases agree with TRBD2. Germline lookup yields CDR1 SSHAT and CDR2 FNYEAQ (reference sequence). This CDR3 spans 16 amino acids. The V segment lost 1 base and the J segment 0 bases; nucleotides outside the gene matches: 1. CDR3 in DNA: TGTGCCAGCAGCTTAGTAGCGGGGACGAACACCGGGGAGCTGTTTTTT. Translated, it gives CASSLVAGTNTGELFF.

V usage is TRBV6-1 and J usage is TRBJ1-2, with 8 bases identical to TRBD1. Germline assignment: CDR1 MNHNS and CDR2 SASEGT. V shed 6 bases and J 4 bases; nucleotides not matched to a gene: 7. This CDR3 is 14 amino acids long. As DNA, the CDR3 is TGTGCCAGCAGGGACCGGGACAGGCCCTATGGCTACACCTTC. Translating it yields CASRDRDRPYGYTF.

This clone has only a few counts. The CDR3 DNA sequence: TGTGCCAGCAGCGTAGGGGCAGGGGGCTACACTGAAGCTTTCTTT. Translated: CASSVGAGGYTEAFF. The V call is TRBV9, the J call TRBJ1-1; TRBD1 agrees at 8 bases. CDR1 is SGDLS and CDR2 is YYNGEE in the germline V gene. V lost 0 bases to trimming and J lost 3 bases; unmatched junction nucleotides: 4. This CDR3 region has 15 residues.

This sequence joins TRBV4-2 and TRBJ1-3; D is unclear. The CDR3 has 14 residues. CDR1 LGHNA and CDR2 YNFKEQ come from the germline V gene. V shed 1 base and J shed 2 bases, with 6 bases lying between them. CDR3 region: CASSQGETGNTIYF. The CDR3 nucleotides are TGTGCCAGCAGCCAAGGAGAAACTGGAAACACCATATATTTT.

The genes are TRBV4-1 and TRBJ1-1, with a weak D call TRBD1 (6 bases). The CDR3 extends over 19 amino acids. Germline loops: CDR1 MGHRA, CDR2 YSYEKL. V was trimmed by 4 bases and J by 1 base, leaving 25 bases between them. The CDR3: CASSLNPIRTGRGNTEAFF. The CDR3 coding sequence is TGCGCCAGCAGCCTCAATCCAATACGAACAGGGAGAGGGAACACTGAAGCTTTCTTT.

The V gene is TRBV21-1, the J gene TRBJ2-7; TRBD1 was called by the table and not checked on the DNA. TRBV21-1 is a pseudogene segment. CDR3 size: 14 residues. CDR3 DNA sequence: TGTGCCAGCAGCAAAAGGCAGGGATGCTACGAGCAGTACTTC. Protein sequence: CASSKRQGCYEQYF.

The chain joins TRBV6-5 to TRBJ2-3; TRBD2 matches 9 bases. Germline CDR1 and CDR2: MNHEY and SVGAGI. The V and J ends lost 4 bases and 0 bases, in that order; junction bases with no gene match: 5. This CDR3 has 16 residues. CDR3 sequence (DNA): TGTGCCAGCAGTTTCGCGGGGGGGCCTAGCACAGATACGCAGTATTTT. Translated, it gives CASSFAGGPSTDTQYF.

The CDR3 spells CASSQGDRGNTIYF. The CDR3 DNA reads as TGCGCCAGCAGCCAAGGGGACAGAGGAAACACCATATATTTT. This chain connects TRBV4-3 to TRBJ1-3; TRBD1 agrees at 7 bases. Germline V CDR1 and CDR2: LGHNA, YSLEER. The junction had 1 base not matched to a gene; V was cut back by 1 base and J by 4 bases. This CDR3 is built from 14 residues.

As regards this clone: Compared with germline, one end of the junction differs, possibly owing to a read error. The chain combines TRBV7-7 with TRBJ2-3; 7 bases fit TRBD2. There are 15 residues in the CDR3. The germline CDR1 and CDR2 sequences are SSHAT and FNYEAQ (reference sequence). In nucleotides, the CDR3 is TGTGCTAGCAGCTTAGGTGAGGGAGGGACAGATACGCAGTATTTT. Translating gives CASSLGEGGTDTQYF.

The chain is built from TRBV28 and TRBJ2-4, with D perhaps TRBD2 (6 bases). The CDR3 is made up of 17 amino acids. Germline CDR1 reads MDHEN; CDR2 reads SYDVKM. V was pared by 3 bases and J by 0 bases, with 15 bases between. CDR3 nucleotides: TGTGCCAGCAGTTTTACCTACGGGGGACTAGCCAAAAACATTCAGTACTTC. Protein product: CASSFTYGGLAKNIQYF.

V is TRBV28 and J is TRBJ1-2; 9 nucleotides align to TRBD1. V shed 7 bases and J 5 bases; nucleotides not matched to a gene: 8. From germline, CDR1 is MDHEN and CDR2 SYDVKM. CDR3 size: 14 residues. The CDR3 loop is CASMLQGAGYGYTF. The CDR3 coding sequence is TGTGCCAGCATGCTACAGGGGGCAGGGTATGGCTACACCTTC.

This clone was seen just once. The V and J genes are TRBV10-3 and TRBJ2-5, with TRBD2 matching over 7 bases. With 2 bases clipped from V and 2 bases from J, the junction kept 8 bases outside the gene matches. The germline V gene has CDR1 ENHRY and CDR2 SYGVKD. The CDR3 totals 16 residues. This chain's CDR3 is CAISEAGRGGQETQYF. DNA for the CDR3: TGTGCCATCAGTGAGGCTGGTCGCGGGGGACAAGAGACCCAGTACTTC.

This clone has just a few counts. DNA for the CDR3: TGCGCCAGCAGCTTAGACACGAACACTGAAGCTTTCTTT. Its protein is CASSLDTNTEAFF. The V gene is TRBV5-1, the J gene TRBJ1-1; no clear D gene. The CDR3 spans 13 residues. Per the germline V gene, CDR1 is SGHRS and CDR2 is YFSETQ. The V and J ends lost 2 bases and 1 base respectively, with 6 bases between them.

This clone was recorded once. This sequence joins TRBV6-5 and TRBJ2-7; 12 nucleotides align to TRBD1. V shed 4 bases and J 6 bases; nucleotides not matched to a gene: 10. This CDR3 region has 16 residues. From germline, CDR1 is MNHEY and CDR2 SVGAGI. Here the CDR3 DNA reads TGTGCCAGCAGTTGGGTCCGGGACAGGGGGCCTCGCGAGCAGTACTTC. This translates into CASSWVRDRGPREQYF.

This chain links TRBV7-7 with TRBJ2-3, with 7 bases lining up with TRBD1. With V trimmed by 1 base and J by 4 bases, 5 bases remained unmatched. The V gene's germline CDR1 is SSHAT and CDR2 FNYEAQ (reference sequence). CDR3 length: 15 residues. The CDR3 is CASSLGPGGSDTQYF. CDR3 DNA sequence: TGTGCCAGCAGCTTAGGTCCAGGGGGATCAGATACGCAGTATTTT.

V gene TRBV11-2 combines with J gene TRBJ1-1; D uncertain. CDR3 size: 15 residues. Looked up from germline, CDR1 is SGHAT and CDR2 is FQNNGV. Trimming pared 1 base from V and 0 bases from J, leaving 9 bases between. The CDR3 spells CASSLGVVMNTEAFF. DNA of the CDR3: TGTGCCAGCAGCTTAGGAGTGGTAATGAACACTGAAGCTTTCTTT.

The rearrangement links TRBV19 to TRBJ1-2, with D possibly being TRBD1 (5 bases). V was trimmed by 8 bases and J by 8 bases, leaving 15 bases between them. This CDR3 is 12 amino acids long. The germline V gene encodes CDR1 LNHDA and CDR2 SQIVND (reference sequence). CDR3 nucleotide sequence: TGTGCCAGTTTTACCGGGGGTCTAGGCTACACCTTC. Residues: CASFTGGLGYTF.

The chain employs TRBV11-2 and TRBJ1-6, with TRBD1 matching over 8 bases. The V gene end was trimmed by 1 base and the J gene end by 13 bases; junction bases not matched to a gene: 12. Germline CDR1 reads SGHAT; CDR2 reads FQNNGV. This CDR3 is built from 16 residues. CDR3 residues: CASSLAGGTGLGPLHF. The CDR3, as DNA: TGTGCCAGCAGCTTAGCCGGTGGGACAGGCCTTGGGCCCCTCCACTTT.

The chain links TRBV7-3 to TRBJ1-2, with TRBD1 as a possible D gene (6 bases). This CDR3 spans 14 amino acids. Germline V gene data show CDR1 as SGHTA and CDR2 as FQGTGA. Trimming left V 1 base short and J 8 bases short, with 14 bases between. The CDR3 is CASSLSGGLEGYTF. The CDR3 coding sequence is TGTGCCAGCAGCTTAAGTGGGGGCCTGGAAGGCTACACCTTC.

This chain uses TRBV5-1 with TRBJ2-1; perhaps TRBD1 as D (6 bases). CDR1 and CDR2 (germline): SGHRS, YFSETQ. The CDR3 consists of 14 residues. Trimming pared 5 bases from V and 6 bases from J, leaving 15 bases between. The CDR3 bases are TGCGCCAGCAGGGGGGCCTCCTGGGCCAATGAGCAGTTCTTC. Protein product: CASRGASWANEQFF. Together with reference TRBV5-1 and TRBJ2-1, the CDR3 gives the full variable domain: KAGVTQTPRYLIKTRGQQVTLSCSPISGHRSVSWYQQTPGQGLQFLFEYFSETQRNKGNFPGRFSGRQFSNSRSEMNVSTLELGDSALYLCASRGASWANEQFFGPGTRLTVL.

This chain links TRBV7-9 with TRBJ1-3; 8 bases align to TRBD1. Per the germline V gene, CDR1 is SEHNR and CDR2 is FQNEAQ (reference sequence). V lost 4 bases, J lost 4 bases, and 6 bases stayed unmatched. The CDR3 is made up of 15 amino acids. The CDR3 region is CASSSFRGPGNTIYF. CDR3 DNA: TGTGCCAGCAGCTCATTCAGGGGGCCGGGAAACACCATATATTTT.

V is TRBV7-2 and J is TRBJ2-5; 7 nucleotides align to TRBD1. This CDR3 is 16 amino acids long. The V segment lost 2 bases and the J segment 4 bases; nucleotides outside the gene matches: 10. Germline CDR1 and CDR2: SGHTA and FQGNSA. DNA for the CDR3: TGTGCCAGCAGCTTACGTAGGGGGCGGGTTGGAGAGACCCAGTACTTC. Translated, it gives CASSLRRGRVGETQYF. The full variable domain, completed using reference TRBV7-2 and TRBJ2-5, is GAGVSQSPSNKVTEKGKDVELRCDPISGHTALYWYRQSLGQGLEFLIYFQGNSAPDKSGLPSDRFSAERTGGSVSTLTIQRTQQEDSAVYLCASSLRRGRVGETQYFGPGTRLLVL.

The V gene is TRBV7-2, the J gene TRBJ1-2; 10 bases map to TRBD1. With 5 bases clipped from V and 5 bases from J, the junction kept 8 bases outside the gene matches. The CDR3 contains 15 residues. The V gene's germline CDR1 is SGHTA and CDR2 FQGNSA. The CDR3 loop is CASSRDRDRGYGYTF. Here the CDR3 DNA reads TGTGCCAGCAGCCGGGACCGGGACAGGGGTTATGGCTACACCTTC.